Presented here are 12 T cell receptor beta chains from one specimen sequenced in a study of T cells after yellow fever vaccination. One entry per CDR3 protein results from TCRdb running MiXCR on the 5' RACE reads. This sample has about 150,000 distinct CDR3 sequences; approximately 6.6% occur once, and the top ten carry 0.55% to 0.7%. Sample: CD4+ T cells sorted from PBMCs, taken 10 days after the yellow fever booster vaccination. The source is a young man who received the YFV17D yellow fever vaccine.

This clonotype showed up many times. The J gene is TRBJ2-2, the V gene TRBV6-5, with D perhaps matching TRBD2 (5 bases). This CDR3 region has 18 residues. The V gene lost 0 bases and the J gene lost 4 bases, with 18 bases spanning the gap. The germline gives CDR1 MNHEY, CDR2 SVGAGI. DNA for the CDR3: TGTGCCAGCAGTTACTCGAGAGGGAAGACCGGTGGCACCGGGGAGCTGTTTTTT. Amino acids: CASSYSRGKTGGTGELFF.

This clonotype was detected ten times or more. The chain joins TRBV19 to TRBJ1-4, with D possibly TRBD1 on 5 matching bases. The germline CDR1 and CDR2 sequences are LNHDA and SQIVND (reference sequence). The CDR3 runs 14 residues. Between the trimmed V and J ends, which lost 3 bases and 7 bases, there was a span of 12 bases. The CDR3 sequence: CASSILSGGEKLFF. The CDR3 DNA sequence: TGTGCCAGTAGTATTCTCTCCGGGGGTGAAAAACTGTTTTTT.

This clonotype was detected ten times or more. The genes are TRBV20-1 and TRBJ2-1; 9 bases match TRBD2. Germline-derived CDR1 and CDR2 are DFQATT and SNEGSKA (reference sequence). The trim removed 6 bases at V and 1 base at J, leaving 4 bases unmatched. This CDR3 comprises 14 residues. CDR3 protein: CSASSGASYNEQFF. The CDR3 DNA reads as TGCAGTGCCTCTAGCGGGGCATCCTACAATGAGCAGTTCTTC.

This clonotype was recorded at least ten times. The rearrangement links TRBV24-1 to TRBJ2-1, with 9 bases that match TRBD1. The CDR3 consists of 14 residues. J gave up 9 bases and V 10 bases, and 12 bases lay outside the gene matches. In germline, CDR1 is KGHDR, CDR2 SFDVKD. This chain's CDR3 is CATNPGQGLGEQFF. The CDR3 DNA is TGTGCCACTAATCCGGGACAGGGTCTGGGTGAGCAGTTCTTC.

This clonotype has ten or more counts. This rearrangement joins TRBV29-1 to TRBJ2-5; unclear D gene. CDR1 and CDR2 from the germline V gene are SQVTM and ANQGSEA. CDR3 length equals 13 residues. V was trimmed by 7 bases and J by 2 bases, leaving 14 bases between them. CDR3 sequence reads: CSAAHSPQETQYF. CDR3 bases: TGCAGCGCCGCCCATAGCCCACAAGAGACCCAGTACTTC.

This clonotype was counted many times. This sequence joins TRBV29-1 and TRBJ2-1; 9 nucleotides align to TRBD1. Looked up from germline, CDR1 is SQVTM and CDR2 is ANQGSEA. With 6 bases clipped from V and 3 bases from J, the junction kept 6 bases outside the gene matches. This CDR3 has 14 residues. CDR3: CSVDRGGYYNEQFF. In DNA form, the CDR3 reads TGCAGCGTAGACAGGGGGGGGTACTACAATGAGCAGTTCTTC.

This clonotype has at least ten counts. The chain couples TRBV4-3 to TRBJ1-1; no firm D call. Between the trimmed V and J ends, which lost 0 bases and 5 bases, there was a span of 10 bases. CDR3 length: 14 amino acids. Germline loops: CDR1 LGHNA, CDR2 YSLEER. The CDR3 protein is CASSQDIKGTEAFF. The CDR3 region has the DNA TGCGCCAGCAGCCAAGATATTAAAGGTACTGAAGCTTTCTTT.

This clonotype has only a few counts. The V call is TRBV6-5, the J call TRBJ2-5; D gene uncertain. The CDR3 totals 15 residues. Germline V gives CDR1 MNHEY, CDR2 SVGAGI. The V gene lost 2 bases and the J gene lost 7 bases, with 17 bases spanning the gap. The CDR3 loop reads CASSYQTQGSGTQYF. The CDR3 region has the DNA TGTGCCAGCAGTTACCAAACGCAAGGGTCCGGGACCCAGTACTTC.

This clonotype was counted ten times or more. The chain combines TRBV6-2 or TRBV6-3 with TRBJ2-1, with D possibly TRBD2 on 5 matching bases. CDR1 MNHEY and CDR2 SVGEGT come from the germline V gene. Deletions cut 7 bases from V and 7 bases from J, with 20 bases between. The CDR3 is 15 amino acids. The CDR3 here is CASTGSGSLRNEQFF. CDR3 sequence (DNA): TGTGCCAGCACCGGGTCGGGGAGTTTGAGGAATGAGCAGTTCTTC.

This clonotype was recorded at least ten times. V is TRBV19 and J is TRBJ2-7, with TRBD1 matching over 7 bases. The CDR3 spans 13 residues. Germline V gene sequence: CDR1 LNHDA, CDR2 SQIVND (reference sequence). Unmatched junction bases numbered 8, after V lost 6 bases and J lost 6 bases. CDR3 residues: CASSRTGPSEQYF. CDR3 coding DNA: TGTGCCAGTAGCCGGACAGGCCCCTCCGAGCAGTACTTC. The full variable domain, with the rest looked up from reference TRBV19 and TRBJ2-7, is DGGITQSPKYLFRKEGQNVTLSCEQNLNHDAMYWYRQDPGQGLRLIYYSQIVNDFQKGDIAEGYSVSREKKESFPLTVTSAQKNPTAFYLCASSRTGPSEQYFGPGTRLTVT.

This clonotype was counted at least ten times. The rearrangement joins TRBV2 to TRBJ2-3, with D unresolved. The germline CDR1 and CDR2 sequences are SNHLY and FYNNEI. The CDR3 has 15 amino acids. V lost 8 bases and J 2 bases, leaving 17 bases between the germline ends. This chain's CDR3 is CASGSPLLHTDTQYF. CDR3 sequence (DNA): TGTGCCAGCGGATCCCCCCTCCTCCACACAGATACGCAGTATTTT.

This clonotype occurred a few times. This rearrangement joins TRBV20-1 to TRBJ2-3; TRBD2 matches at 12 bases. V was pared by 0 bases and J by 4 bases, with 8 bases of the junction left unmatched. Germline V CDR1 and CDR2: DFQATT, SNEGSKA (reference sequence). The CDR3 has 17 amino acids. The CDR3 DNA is TGCAGTGCTAGAGATGCTAGCGGGAGGGGCCCCCCAGATACGCAGTATTTT. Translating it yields CSARDASGRGPPDTQYF.